What follows is one T cell receptor beta chain and its context. Assay: immunoSEQ multiplex PCR; the TCRdb copy retains only in-frame clones and omits some. The sample includes about 59,000 clones, around 90% seen only once; the top ten take about 16%. The data originate from a study of blood T cell repertoires in COVID-19. Germline assignment: CDR1 SGHRS and CDR2 YFSETQ. This CDR3 has 15 residues. V lost 0 bases and J 8 bases, leaving 15 bases between the germline ends. Sequencing was done on a sample of peripheral blood. The V gene is TRBV5-1, the J gene TRBJ2-1, with D maybe TRBD2 (6 bases). This receptor was identified in a man older than 75 with acute or convalescent COVID-19. The CDR3 DNA reads TGCGCCAGCAGCTTGGAACCCGGGCGCGGGGATGAGCAGTTCTTC. This translates into CASSLEPGRGDEQFF.